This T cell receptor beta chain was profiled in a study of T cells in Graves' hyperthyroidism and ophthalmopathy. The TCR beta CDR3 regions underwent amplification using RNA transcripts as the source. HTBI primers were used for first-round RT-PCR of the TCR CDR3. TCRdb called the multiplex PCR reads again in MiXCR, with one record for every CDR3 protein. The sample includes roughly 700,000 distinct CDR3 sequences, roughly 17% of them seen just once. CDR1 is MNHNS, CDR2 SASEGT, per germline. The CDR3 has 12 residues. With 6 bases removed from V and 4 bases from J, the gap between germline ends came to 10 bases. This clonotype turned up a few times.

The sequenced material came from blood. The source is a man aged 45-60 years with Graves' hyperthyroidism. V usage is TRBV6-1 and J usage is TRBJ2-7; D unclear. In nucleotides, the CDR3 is TGTGCCAGCAGCACAAACCCTTACGAGCAGTACTTC. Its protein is CASSTNPYEQYF.